This T cell receptor beta chain is drawn from a study of T cell responses to AZD1222 COVID-19 vaccine. V shed 7 bases and J shed 6 bases, with 12 bases lying between them. This CDR3 comprises 13 residues. Germline CDR1 is LGHDT and CDR2 is YNNKEL (reference sequence). Only in-frame clones appear in the TCRdb table, and some are missing; sequencing was by immunoSEQ multiplex PCR. Here the sample spans fewer than 110,000 clones, roughly nine tenths being singletons. The clonotype comes from an adult in good health. The sequences come from peripheral blood, collected on day 0 of AZD1222 vaccination. The chain links TRBV3-1 (or the pseudogene TRBV3-2) to TRBJ2-2, with a tentative D call TRBD1 (6 bases). The DNA of the CDR3 is TGTGCCAGCACGGTTGGGGGCGCCGGGGAGCTGTTTTTT. Translation: CASTVGGAGELFF.